This entry is about one T cell receptor beta chain. Antigen unknown. The data stem from a study of cytomegalovirus exposure and HLA in healthy donors. The primer mix had 60 Vbeta and 13 Jbeta primers. Using immunoSEQ multiplex PCR, the repertoire was profiled, and TCRdb retains in-frame clones only, with some absent. The sample yields tens of thousands of clones, under 90% seen once. Overall study results and limits: V- and J-gene trimming in TCR beta was tied to a missense DCLRE1C variant by an analysis performed later.

Nominal health characterized the donors when sampled, though unrecorded immune exposures were likely. This CDR3 is built from 14 residues. CDR1 and CDR2 from the germline V gene are LNHNV and YYDKDF (reference sequence). V lost 5 bases to trimming and J lost 1 base, with 11 bases between them. The sequencing input was PBMCs. The chain couples TRBV15 to TRBJ1-1; the D is unclear. This sequence originates from a man aged 45-60 years in good health and CMV-seropositive. The CDR3 DNA is TGTGCCACCAGCTCGGGTTGGTGGAACACTGAAGCTTTCTTT. Residues: CATSSGWWNTEAFF.